The present T cell receptor (beta chain) was sequenced within a study of T cell responses to AZD1222 COVID-19 vaccine. General study points: Seropositivity was recorded at baseline in only six AZD1222 recipients.

Only in-frame clones appear in the TCRdb table, and some are missing; sequencing was by immunoSEQ multiplex PCR. The data hold approximately 100,000 clones, with over 75% observed a single time. As to this clone: Its specificity is unknown.

Per germline, CDR1 SQVTM and CDR2 ANQGSEA. Trimming cost V 5 bases and J 7 bases, with 15 bases left between them. The CDR3 loop spans 13 amino acids. The chain employs TRBV29-1 and TRBJ2-4, with a tentative D call TRBD1 (8 bases). The clonotype originates from an adult in good health. Sample: peripheral blood, taken on day 0 of MenACWY control vaccination. The CDR3 DNA reads as TGCAGCGTTTCGCAACAGGGGGGGAACATTCAGTACTTC. Translation: CSVSQQGGNIQYF.